This TCR beta chain was retrieved from a study of shared clonotypes between healthy human individuals. CDR3 length equals 10 residues. From germline, CDR1 is GTSNPN and CDR2 SVGIG (reference sequence). J was trimmed by 14 bases and V by 3 bases; bases with no gene match: 3. Some clones are missing from TCRdb's copy, which holds only in-frame ones; the method was immunoSEQ multiplex PCR. The table shows nearly 750,000 clones, with 72% occurring only once. The sample comprised memory CD4+ T cells sorted from blood. The subset here: CD45RA-negative fraction. This clonotype originated in a woman aged 30 to 39 in good health. The chain joins TRBV30 to TRBJ2-1; 8 bases are a match to TRBD1. The CDR3 is CAWRNRGEFF. The CDR3 nucleotides read TGTGCCTGGAGGAACAGGGGGGAGTTCTTC.